A single sample is the source of the 21 T cell receptor beta chains below, sequenced in a study of cytomegalovirus exposure and HLA in healthy donors. PCR employed 60 Vbeta and 13 Jbeta primers. Data came from immunoSEQ multiplex PCR; TCRdb stores just in-frame clones and leaves some out. The sample carries under 150,000 clones, 60% to 80% recorded once. Sequenced: PBMCs. The origin of the receptors is a man between 45 and 60 years old in good health and CMV-seropositive.

The chain couples TRBV5-1 to TRBJ2-5, with 8 bases fitting TRBD1. V was pared by 4 bases and J by 4 bases, with 6 bases of the junction left unmatched. Germline CDR1 and CDR2: SGHRS and YFSETQ. This CDR3 has 14 residues. The CDR3 DNA reads as TGCGCCAGCAGCAACACCAGGGGGCCAGAGACCCAGTACTTC. This gives the protein CASSNTRGPETQYF.

The genes are TRBV5-1 and TRBJ1-5, with D tentatively TRBD1 (5 bases). This CDR3 contains 15 residues. V lost 0 bases and J lost 0, with 7 bases in between. The V gene's germline CDR1 is SGHRS and CDR2 YFSETQ. CDR3 protein: CASSLVGDSNQPQHF. As DNA, the CDR3 is TGCGCCAGCAGCTTGGTAGGGGATAGCAATCAGCCCCAGCATTTT.

In its sample, this clone was seen a few times. The chain recombines TRBV5-1 with TRBJ1-1; D possibly corresponds to TRBD1 (5 bases). The V end lost 4 bases, the J end lost 4 bases, and 14 bases lay between the germline ends. CDR3 size: 14 residues. The V gene's germline CDR1 is SGHRS and CDR2 YFSETQ. The CDR3 here is CASSPRREGTEAFF. CDR3 sequence (DNA): TGCGCCAGCAGCCCTCGCAGGGAAGGCACTGAAGCTTTCTTT.

This clone was observed once. This rearrangement joins TRBV9 to TRBJ1-1; a weak D match, TRBD1 (5 bases). Trimming shortened V by 4 bases and J by 1 base, and 14 bases separated the two germline ends. Germline V lookup: CDR1 SGDLS, CDR2 YYNGEE. The CDR3 is 15 residues long. This CDR3 reads CASSPSSTANTEAFF. In DNA form, the CDR3 reads TGTGCCAGCAGCCCAAGCTCGACAGCGAACACTGAAGCTTTCTTT.

The chain uses TRBV7-2 and TRBJ2-7, with 10 bases lining up with TRBD2. The CDR3 covers 16 residues. The germline V gene has CDR1 SGHTA and CDR2 FQGNSA. V lost 2 bases, J lost 6 bases, and 10 bases stayed unmatched. The CDR3 DNA sequence: TGTGCCAGCAGCTTAAGCGGGAGGGCCGGTTTTGGCGAGCAGTACTTC. Translated, it gives CASSLSGRAGFGEQYF.

The V call is TRBV23-1, the J call TRBJ1-5; D perhaps matches TRBD1 (6 bases). TRBV23-1 is placed among ORFs of uncertain function. V gave up 3 bases and J gave up 0 bases, with 18 bases separating them. This CDR3 spans 18 amino acids. This CDR3 reads CASSHQNRRTDSNQPQHF. CDR3 nucleotides: TGCGCCAGCAGTCATCAAAATCGGAGGACAGATAGCAATCAGCCCCAGCATTTT.

The chain carries TRBV7-9 and TRBJ1-1; no clear D gene. The CDR3 sequence is 13 residues long. With 3 bases removed from V and 5 bases from J, the gap between germline ends came to 10 bases. In germline, CDR1 is SEHNR, CDR2 FQNEAQ (reference sequence). The CDR3 reads CASSFFDGTEAFF. The CDR3, as DNA: TGTGCCAGCAGCTTTTTCGACGGGACTGAAGCTTTCTTT.

The V gene is TRBV5-8, the J gene TRBJ1-5; 7 bases are shared with TRBD1. Germline V gene lookup returns CDR1 SGHTS and CDR2 YDEGEE. The V and J ends lost 4 bases and 0 bases, in that order; junction bases with no gene match: 4. The CDR3 is made up of 15 amino acids. CDR3 loop: CASSPQGYSNQPQHF. The CDR3, as DNA: TGTGCCAGCAGCCCACAGGGGTATAGCAATCAGCCCCAGCATTTT.

The table lists this clone with a few counts. The CDR3 here is CASSVGGDGNQPQHF. The CDR3 bases are TGTGCCAGCAGCGTAGGGGGCGATGGCAATCAGCCCCAGCATTTT. The V call is TRBV6-5, the J call TRBJ1-5; 7 positions match TRBD1. V was clipped by 6 bases and J by 2 bases; unmatched bases: 7. CDR3 length: 15 amino acids. Per the germline V gene, CDR1 is MNHEY and CDR2 is SVGAGI.

This chain connects TRBV28 to TRBJ1-2, with 8 bases identical to TRBD1. The CDR3 extends over 15 amino acids. Germline lookup yields CDR1 MDHEN and CDR2 SYDVKM. Losses at the gene ends were 2 bases for V and 7 bases for J; bases not matched to a gene: 9. As DNA, the CDR3 is TGTGCCAGCAGTTTAAGAGTCAGGGGGCGATCTGGCTACACCTTC. Translating it yields CASSLRVRGRSGYTF.

The V and J genes are TRBV5-1 and TRBJ2-5; 11 bases match TRBD1. The J call is in doubt because the DNA end fits TRBJ2-7 better. The V gene's germline CDR1 is SGHRS and CDR2 YFSETQ. This CDR3 is built from 15 residues. The CDR3 protein is CASSLEGQGAYEQYF. The CDR3 bases are TGCGCCAGCAGCTTGGAGGGACAGGGGGCCTACGAGCAGTACTTC.

The rearrangement uses TRBV5-8 and TRBJ1-1; 7 bases map to TRBD1. Germline CDR1 and CDR2: SGHTS and YDEGEE. The trim removed 5 bases at V and 4 bases at J, leaving 14 bases unmatched. This CDR3 has 16 amino acids. CDR3 in amino acids: CASSLTWGQPTTEAFF. The CDR3 DNA sequence: TGTGCCAGCAGTCTAACATGGGGACAGCCAACCACTGAAGCTTTCTTT.

V gene TRBV6-1 combines with J gene TRBJ2-5, with TRBD1 identical over 10 bases. The V and J ends lost 5 bases and 6 bases, in that order; junction bases with no gene match: 9. This CDR3 comprises 15 residues. Germline CDR1 MNHNS, CDR2 SASEGT. CDR3 DNA sequence: TGTGCCAGCAGTACACCCGGGACAGGGGTAAAGACCCAGTACTTC. Residues: CASSTPGTGVKTQYF.

The chain joins TRBV5-1 to TRBJ2-1, with 9 bases lining up with TRBD1. CDR1 and CDR2 (germline): SGHRS, YFSETQ. The J segment lost 10 bases and the V segment lost 3 bases, leaving 20 bases of the junction unmatched. This CDR3 comprises 18 residues. The CDR3 protein is CASSSPRGANRGLGEQFF. The CDR3 DNA is TGCGCCAGCAGCTCACCGCGCGGGGCCAACAGGGGGCTGGGGGAGCAGTTCTTC.

This clone was seen a few times. The CDR3 sequence: CASSERGLAGVSNTGELFF. In DNA form, the CDR3 reads TGTGCCAGCAGTGAAAGGGGACTAGCGGGAGTGTCGAACACCGGGGAGCTGTTTTTT. V is TRBV6-1 and J is TRBJ2-2; TRBD2 aligns across 14 bases. Trimming removed 2 bases from V and 0 bases from J; junction bases left unmatched: 5. CDR3 size: 19 residues. Germline CDR1 and CDR2: MNHNS and SASEGT.

The rearrangement joins TRBV4-1 to TRBJ2-5; the D is unclear. V was clipped by 2 bases and J by 5 bases, with 15 bases between them. CDR1 is MGHRA and CDR2 is YSYEKL in the germline V gene. This CDR3 has 15 amino acids. CDR3 region: CASSQNPTVLETQYF. The CDR3 nucleotides read TGCGCCAGCAGCCAAAATCCCACAGTCCTCGAGACCCAGTACTTC.

The chain couples TRBV10-1 to TRBJ1-1; 7 bases are shared with TRBD1. This CDR3 region has 18 residues. The germline V gene encodes CDR1 WNHNN and CDR2 SYGVQD (reference sequence). V lost 0 bases to trimming and J lost 2 bases; unmatched junction nucleotides: 12. The DNA of the CDR3 is TGCGCCAGCAGTGAGTCGAGGGGGCGCGGGATTCGAAACACTGAAGCTTTCTTT. This codes for CASSESRGRGIRNTEAFF.

V gene TRBV18 combines with J gene TRBJ2-1, with D maybe TRBD1 (5 bases). The CDR3 is made up of 12 amino acids. The germline gives CDR1 KGHSH, CDR2 LQKENI. Deletions cut 4 bases from V and 5 bases from J, with 6 bases between. As DNA, the CDR3 is TGTGCCAGCTCACGACAGAACAATGAGCAGTTCTTC. It specifies CASSRQNNEQFF.

This clone showed up just once. J is TRBJ2-1 and V is TRBV4-2; TRBD1 is a possible D gene (6 bases). CDR3 length: 16 residues. Germline V CDR1 and CDR2: LGHNA, YNFKEQ. V lost 1 base to trimming and J lost 5 bases, with 15 bases between them. The CDR3 sequence: CASSQGGRQRNNEQFF. The CDR3 DNA reads TGTGCCAGCAGCCAAGGGGGGCGGCAGAGGAACAATGAGCAGTTCTTC.

J is TRBJ2-7 and V is TRBV2; 9 nucleotides agree with TRBD2. Germline V gene data show CDR1 as SNHLY and CDR2 as FYNNEI. The V and J ends lost 8 bases and 6 bases, in that order; junction bases with no gene match: 8. CDR3 length: 13 residues. The CDR3 DNA follows: TGTGCCAGCTCGGGACTAGCCAAGGGCGAGCAGTACTTC. Residues: CASSGLAKGEQYF.

The chain employs TRBV5-4 and TRBJ1-4, with 10 bases that match TRBD1. With V trimmed by 4 bases and J by 6 bases, 3 bases remained unmatched. CDR3 size: 14 residues. Germline CDR1 is SGHNT and CDR2 is YYREEE (reference sequence). The CDR3 sequence: CASSRDRGYEKLFF. The CDR3 nucleotides are TGTGCCAGCAGCCGGGACAGGGGTTATGAAAAACTGTTTTTT. Full variable domain (outside the CDR3, taken from reference TRBV5-4 and TRBJ1-4): ETGVTQSPTHLIKTRGQQVTLRCSSQSGHNTVSWYQQALGQGPQFIFQYYREEENGRGNFPPRFSGLQFPNYSSELNVNALELDDSALYLCASSRDRGYEKLFFGSGTQLSVL.